The rows below give T cell receptor beta chains drawn from one sample of a study of shared clonotypes between healthy human individuals. Produced via immunoSEQ multiplex PCR; TCRdb's table is partial and in-frame only. This sample has 2 million to 2.5 million clones; about 94% occur once, and the top ten carry about 1.1%. Input material: naive CD8+ T cells sorted from blood. These receptors originate from a man between 18 and 35 years old in good health. The CDR3 runs from the conserved cysteine through the conserved F or W. A D gene is named only where the DNA matches it firmly. Expanded clones get a size class; other rows say once, few or many, or leave the size out.

>TRBV13|TRBJ1-2|.|.
TGTGCCAGCAGCTTAGGACCTGGCGGCTACACCTTC
CASSLGPGGYTF
>TRBV9|TRBJ1-4|.|.
TGTGCCAGCAGCGGGACAGTCGCCGAAAAACTGTTTTTT
CASSGTVAEKLFF
>TRBV29-1|TRBJ2-1|.|TRBD2
TGCAGCGTTGAAGGGGTTAGCGGGAGGTATGAGCAGTTCTTC
CSVEGVSGRYEQFF
>TRBV7-6|TRBJ1-1|.|.
TGTGCCAGCAGCCTTGGCGGACAGAACACTGAAGCTTTCTTT
CASSLGGQNTEAFF
>TRBV28|TRBJ2-7|.|.
TGTGCCAGCAGTTCCCTTCGGGGGTACGAGCAGTACTTC
CASSSLRGYEQYF
>TRBV29-1|TRBJ2-3|few|.
TGCAGCGTTGAGGTCACGGATGCAGATACGCAGTATTTT
CSVEVTDADTQYF
>TRBV7-2|TRBJ2-7|once|TRBD1
TGTGCCAGCAGCTTAGCCGGGACAGGGCTCACCTACGAGCAGTACTTC
CASSLAGTGLTYEQYF
>TRBV2|TRBJ2-7|.|TRBD2
TGTGCCAGCAGTGGACTAGCGGGAGAGGGCGAGCAGTACTTC
CASSGLAGEGEQYF
>TRBV4-1|TRBJ1-1|.|.
TGCGCCAGCAGCCTTTCACCGAACACTGAAGCTTTCTTT
CASSLSPNTEAFF
>TRBV6-1|TRBJ1-4|.|.
TGTGCCAGCAGGCCTGGGGAGGCCGTAAAACTGTTTTTT
CASRPGEAVKLFF
>TRBV7-3|TRBJ1-1|.|.
TGTGCCAGCAGCTTCCTCGGGTACACTGAAGCTTTCTTT
CASSFLGYTEAFF
>TRBV7-9|TRBJ1-1|.|.
TGTGCCAGCAGCTGGGACGGGATGAACACTGAAGCTTTCTTT
CASSWDGMNTEAFF
>TRBV9|TRBJ1-4|.|TRBD1
TGTGCCAGCAGCGCGGGGACAGGGAACGAAAAACTGTTTTTT
CASSAGTGNEKLFF
>TRBV4-2|TRBJ2-7|.|TRBD1
TGTGCCAGCAGCCAAGATCCGGTACAGGGGGGTGTCTACGAGCAGTACTTC
CASSQDPVQGGVYEQYF
>TRBV27|TRBJ1-4|.|.
TGTGCCAGCAGTTCGTCGGGATTTGATGAAAAACTGTTTTTT
CASSSSGFDEKLFF
>TRBV27|TRBJ2-7|.|TRBD2
TGTGCCAGCAGTCCTGCGATTAGCGGGAGCTCCTACGAGCAGTACTTC
CASSPAISGSSYEQYF
>TRBV6-1|TRBJ2-3|.|.
TGTGCCAGCAGTACCGGGACACGCTTACCAGATACGCAGTATTTT
CASSTGTRLPDTQYF
>TRBV9|TRBJ1-1|.|TRBD1
TGTGCCAGCAGCGTCCAACCAGGGGGCGTTGGGACTGAAGCTTTCTTT
CASSVQPGGVGTEAFF
>TRBV4-3|TRBJ2-7|.|.
TGCGCCAGCAGCCAAGCTCCGAGTGTAGGGATCTACGAGCAGTACTTC
CASSQAPSVGIYEQYF
>TRBV27|TRBJ2-5|.|TRBD1
TGTGCCAGCAGGATAAGGATTGGGACAGGGACGGACCAAGAGACCCAGTACTTC
CASRIRIGTGTDQETQYF
>TRBV6-1|TRBJ1-5|.|.
TGTGCCAGCAGTGAATGGGACAGCAATCAGCCCCAGCATTTT
CASSEWDSNQPQHF
>TRBV4-1|TRBJ2-7|.|TRBD2
TGCGCCAGCAGTCCGTCTAGCGGGTCGTACACCTACGAGCAGTACTTC
CASSPSSGSYTYEQYF
>TRBV28|TRBJ1-6|.|TRBD1
TGTGCCAGCAGTGGGGACAGGGAGGGTAATTCACCCCTCCACTTT
CASSGDREGNSPLHF
>TRBV5-1|TRBJ2-2|.|.
TGCGCCAGCAGGAAGGGACTGTTAGCTGCCGGGGAGCTGTTTTTT
CASRKGLLAAGELFF
>TRBV25-1|TRBJ1-4|.|TRBD1
TGTGCCAGCAGGGGACAGGCAACTAATGAAAAACTGTTTTTT
CASRGQATNEKLFF
>TRBV28|TRBJ1-2|.|TRBD1
TGTGCCAGCAGTTTCCTCGGGACAGGGGGCTATGGCTACACCTTC
CASSFLGTGGYGYTF
>TRBV29-1|TRBJ1-2|once|TRBD1
TGCAGCGCCGAACCCCCGGGACAGGGAAACTATGGCTACACCTTC
CSAEPPGQGNYGYTF
>TRBV5-4|TRBJ2-3|.|.
TGTGCCAGCAGCTTGCCCGATGGGGCGGGGCGCACAGATACGCAGTATTTT
CASSLPDGAGRTDTQYF
>TRBV7-6|TRBJ2-2|.|.
TGTGCCAGCAGCTCCTACGGGCCCAATGGCGGGGAGCTGTTTTTT
CASSSYGPNGGELFF
>TRBV10-1|TRBJ2-3|.|.
TGCGCCAGCAGTACTAAGGAGTTGATGGATACGCAGTATTTT
CASSTKELMDTQYF
>TRBV7-9|TRBJ2-5|.|.
TGTGCCAGCAGTATACTAGTCGGGGAAGAGACCCAGTACTTC
CASSILVGEETQYF
>TRBV13|TRBJ1-3|.|TRBD1
TGTGCCAGCAGCGATCGGACAGGGCCCTCTGGAAACACCATATATTTT
CASSDRTGPSGNTIYF
>TRBV6-1|TRBJ2-1|.|.
TGTGCCAGCAGTCCCCCTATCGGCTCCTACAATGAGCAGTTCTTC
CASSPPIGSYNEQFF
>TRBV5-1|TRBJ2-5|few|.
TGCGCCAGCAGCTTGGAGGGGGGGCACCAAGAGACCCAGTACTTC
CASSLEGGHQETQYF
>TRBV4-3|TRBJ2-7|.|.
TGCGCCAGCAGCCAGACAAGGACGTTAACCTACGAGCAGTACTTC
CASSQTRTLTYEQYF
>TRBV6-1|TRBJ2-2|.|.
TGTGCCAGCGGGCGGGTAGCGGCGAACACCGGGGAGCTGTTTTTT
CASGRVAANTGELFF
>TRBV4-1|TRBJ2-3|.|TRBD2
TGCGCCAGCAGCCACCGACTAGCGGGAGGGCTTCTGGATACGCAGTATTTT
CASSHRLAGGLLDTQYF
>TRBV7-6|TRBJ1-4|.|.
TGTGCCAGCAGCTTAGGTCAGGGTCTCCAAGGGGAAAAACTGTTTTTT
CASSLGQGLQGEKLFF
>TRBV28|TRBJ1-1|.|TRBD1
TGTGCCAGCAGCCCGACCGGGACAGGGGACCTAGGAGCTTTCTTT
CASSPTGTGDLGAFF
>TRBV7-9|TRBJ1-6|.|TRBD1
TGTGCCAGCAGCTCCGGGACAGGGGGCAATTCACCCCTCCACTTT
CASSSGTGGNSPLHF